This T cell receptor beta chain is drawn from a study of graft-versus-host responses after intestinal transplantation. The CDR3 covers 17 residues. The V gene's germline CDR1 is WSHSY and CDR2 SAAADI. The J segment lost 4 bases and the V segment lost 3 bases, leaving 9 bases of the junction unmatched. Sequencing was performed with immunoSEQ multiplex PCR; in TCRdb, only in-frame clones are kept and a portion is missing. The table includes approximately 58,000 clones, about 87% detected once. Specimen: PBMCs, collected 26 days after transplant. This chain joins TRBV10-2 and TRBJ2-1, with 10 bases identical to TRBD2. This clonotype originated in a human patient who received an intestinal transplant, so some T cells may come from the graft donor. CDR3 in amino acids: CASSEVSAGGPYNEQFF. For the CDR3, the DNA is TGCGCCAGCAGTGAAGTATCAGCGGGAGGGCCGTACAATGAGCAGTTCTTC.